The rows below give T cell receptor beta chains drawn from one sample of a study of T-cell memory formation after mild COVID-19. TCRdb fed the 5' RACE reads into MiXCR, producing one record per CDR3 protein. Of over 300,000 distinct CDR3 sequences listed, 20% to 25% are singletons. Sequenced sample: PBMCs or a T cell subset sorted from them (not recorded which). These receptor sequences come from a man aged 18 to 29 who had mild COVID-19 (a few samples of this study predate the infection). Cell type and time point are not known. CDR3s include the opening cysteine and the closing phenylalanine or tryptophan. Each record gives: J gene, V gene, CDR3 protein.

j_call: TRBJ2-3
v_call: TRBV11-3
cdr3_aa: CASSPAGVGNTQYF

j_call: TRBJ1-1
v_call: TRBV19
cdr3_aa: CDSRRGLIWGSTEAFF

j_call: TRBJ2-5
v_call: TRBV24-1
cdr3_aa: CATSPGVTQYF

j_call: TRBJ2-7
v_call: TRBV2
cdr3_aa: CASRDPRFEQYF

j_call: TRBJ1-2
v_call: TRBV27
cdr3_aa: CASSPREAYGYTF

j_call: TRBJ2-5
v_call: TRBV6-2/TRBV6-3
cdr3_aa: CASSNRDRVWETQYF

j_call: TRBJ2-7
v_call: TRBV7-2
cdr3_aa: CASSSGDREEQYF

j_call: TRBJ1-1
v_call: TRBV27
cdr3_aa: CASSPWTVDVEAFF

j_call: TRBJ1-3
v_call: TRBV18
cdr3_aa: CASSRNIVGDSGNTIYF

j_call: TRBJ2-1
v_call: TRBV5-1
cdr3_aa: CASSWRGPRFF

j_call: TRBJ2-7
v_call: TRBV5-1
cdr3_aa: CASSPIIGTGGDEQYF

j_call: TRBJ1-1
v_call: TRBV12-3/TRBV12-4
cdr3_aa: CASSFWGTEAFF

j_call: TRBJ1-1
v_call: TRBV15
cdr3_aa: CATSRPGLRNTEAFF

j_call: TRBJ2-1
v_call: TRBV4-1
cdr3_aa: CASSQGTLSGTSNEQFF

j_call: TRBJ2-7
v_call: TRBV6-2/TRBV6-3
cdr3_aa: CASSERGNSYEQYF

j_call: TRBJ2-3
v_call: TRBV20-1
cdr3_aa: CSAEGDSGRTDTQYF

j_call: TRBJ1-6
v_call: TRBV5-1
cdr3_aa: CASSAGARNSPLHF

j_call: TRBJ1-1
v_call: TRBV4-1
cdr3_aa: CASSLRGPDTEAFF

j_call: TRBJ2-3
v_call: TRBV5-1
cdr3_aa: CASRLLAGGSDTQYF

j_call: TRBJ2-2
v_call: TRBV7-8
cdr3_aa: CASSLLERSTGELFF